This is a list of T cell receptor beta chains from one sample in a study of shared clonotypes between healthy human individuals. Generated by immunoSEQ multiplex PCR, the TCRdb table keeps only in-frame clones and is missing some. The data show roughly 2.6 million clones, around 90% seen once. Sequenced: naive CD4+ T cells sorted from blood. The receptor source for this set is a man younger than 35 in good health. Both conserved end residues are part of each CDR3. A D gene is named only where the DNA matches it firmly. A row's size may be missing; if present it is once, few, many or a size class.

abundance	d_gene	j_gene	v_gene	len	CDR3aa	CDR3nt
-	TRBD1	TRBJ1-2	TRBV5-1	16	CASSLAGQGAQDGYTF	TGCGCCAGCAGCTTGGCGGGACAGGGGGCGCAGGATGGCTACACCTTC
-	-	TRBJ1-1	TRBV19	17	CASSTVGGTGFNTEAFF	TGTGCCAGTAGTACCGTCGGGGGGACGGGATTCAACACTGAAGCTTTCTTT
once	-	TRBJ2-5	TRBV11-2	12	CASSQPRETQYF	TGTGCCAGCAGTCAACCCCGGGAGACCCAGTACTTC
-	TRBD2	TRBJ2-5	TRBV10-3	16	CAISLAGGTLQETQYF	TGTGCCATCTCCCTAGCGGGGGGGACACTCCAAGAGACCCAGTACTTC
-	-	TRBJ2-3	TRBV5-1	15	CASSLDLPSTDTQYF	TGCGCCAGCAGCTTGGATTTGCCTAGCACAGATACGCAGTATTTT
-	-	TRBJ2-7	TRBV2	13	CASSGVISYEQYF	TGTGCCAGCAGTGGGGTAATCTCCTACGAGCAGTACTTC
-	-	TRBJ2-1	TRBV10-3	13	CAIKDHLGNEQFF	TGTGCCATCAAGGACCATCTAGGGAATGAGCAGTTCTTC
-	-	TRBJ1-1	TRBV4-3	13	CASSQEPGTEAFF	TGCGCCAGCAGCCAAGAGCCGGGCACTGAAGCTTTCTTT
-	TRBD2	TRBJ2-3	TRBV12-5	17	CASGWGLAGLGTDTQYF	TGTGCTAGTGGTTGGGGACTAGCGGGATTGGGCACAGATACGCAGTATTTT
-	-	TRBJ2-7	TRBV7-9	13	CASSPLLTYEQYF	TGTGCCAGCAGCCCTCTCCTTACCTACGAGCAGTACTTC
-	-	TRBJ2-2	TRBV25-1	16	CASSESPGTRAGELFF	TGTGCCAGCAGTGAATCTCCCGGAACTAGGGCCGGGGAGCTGTTTTTT
-	TRBD1	TRBJ1-4	TRBV25-1	13	CASQLGGREKLFF	TGTGCCAGCCAGCTAGGGGGCCGGGAAAAACTGTTTTTT
-	TRBD1	TRBJ2-1	TRBV30	15	CAWSGQGISYNEQFF	TGTGCCTGGAGTGGACAGGGGATCTCCTACAATGAGCAGTTCTTC
-	-	TRBJ1-1	TRBV7-9	16	CASSLVLGTLNTEAFF	TGTGCCAGCAGCTTAGTTCTAGGGACTTTGAACACTGAAGCTTTCTTT
-	-	TRBJ2-7	TRBV4-1	15	CASSQDGFMVGEQYF	TGCGCCAGCAGCCAAGATGGATTCATGGTCGGCGAGCAGTACTTC
-	TRBD1	TRBJ1-6	TRBV6-1	15	CASSGGQGEVSPLHF	TGTGCCAGCAGTGGAGGCCAGGGGGAGGTTTCACCCCTCCACTTT
-	TRBD1	TRBJ1-6	TRBV5-1	15	CASSFTGEGNSPLHF	TGCGCCAGCAGCTTCACAGGGGAGGGGAATTCACCCCTCCACTTT
once	-	TRBJ2-3	TRBV5-1	15	CASSLAPEREDTQYF	TGCGCCAGCAGCTTGGCCCCGGAGAGGGAGGATACGCAGTATTTT
-	TRBD1	TRBJ1-4	TRBV6-1	13	CATRDRAGEKLFF	TGTGCCACCCGGGACAGGGCTGGGGAAAAACTGTTTTTT
-	-	TRBJ1-6	TRBV7-3	16	CASSWGVDRPVSPLHF	TGTGCCAGCAGCTGGGGCGTAGACAGGCCAGTTTCACCCCTCCACTTT
-	TRBD2	TRBJ2-7	TRBV5-6	16	CASSPRRLAGPYEQYF	TGTGCCAGCAGCCCCCGCCGACTAGCGGGGCCCTACGAGCAGTACTTC
-	TRBD2	TRBJ2-1	TRBV7-2	16	CASSPATGLRNNEQFF	TGTGCCAGCAGCCCCGCAACGGGACTAAGGAACAATGAGCAGTTCTTC
-	-	TRBJ2-7	TRBV18	14	CASSPSRRPYEQYF	TGTGCCAGCTCACCCAGCCGGAGGCCCTACGAGCAGTACTTC
-	-	TRBJ2-3	TRBV28	17	CASSSPRGATHRDTQYF	TGTGCCAGCAGTTCCCCCCGGGGGGCTACACACAGAGATACGCAGTATTTT
-	-	TRBJ1-5	TRBV27	18	CASSLGGWTGNSNQPQHF	TGTGCCAGCAGTTTAGGCGGGTGGACCGGGAACAGCAATCAGCCCCAGCATTTT
-	-	TRBJ1-6	TRBV5-1	14	CASSLEGWNSPLHF	TGCGCCAGCAGCTTGGAAGGATGGAATTCACCCCTCCACTTT
few	-	TRBJ1-1	TRBV29-1	13	CSVEARLNTEAFF	TGCAGCGTTGAAGCCAGATTGAACACTGAAGCTTTCTTT
-	-	TRBJ2-7	TRBV6-5	15	CASSYGGGGGDEQYF	TGTGCCAGCAGTTACGGTGGAGGGGGCGGGGACGAGCAGTACTTC
once	-	TRBJ2-7	TRBV7-2	15	CASSFSSPSGNEQYF	TGTGCCAGCAGCTTCTCCTCTCCTAGTGGCAACGAGCAGTACTTC
-	-	TRBJ1-1	TRBV11-2	15	CASSLDRAGTGEAFF	TGTGCCAGCAGCTTAGACCGGGCAGGGACGGGTGAAGCTTTCTTT
-	-	TRBJ2-5	TRBV30	13	CAWSAGLGETQYF	TGTGCCTGGAGTGCCGGTCTCGGGGAGACCCAGTACTTC
once	-	TRBJ2-1	TRBV30	11	CAWSVRLEQFF	TGTGCCTGGAGTGTACGCCTTGAGCAGTTCTTC